Included here is one TCR beta chain sequence, with context. Its matching antigen is unknown. This sample was included in a study of T cells expressing NK-cell markers. Study-level background: It was sorted CD3+CD56+NKG2C+, CD3+CD56+NKG2C- and CD3+CD56-NKG2C+ T cells that supplied the TCR beta repertoires. Within the sequenced cohort of eight donors, seven exhibited HCMV seropositivity and one was seronegative. Study-level results: The leading position in the CD3+CD56-NKG2C+ fraction of a few donors also went to these clonotypes.

Researchers built TCR beta cDNA using 5'RACE template switching with UMIs. TCRdb reanalyzed the 5' RACE reads, giving one entry per CDR3 protein sequence and no DNA. The data include 150,000 or so distinct CDR3 sequences; the top ten clones carry around a third. The CDR3 spans 15 residues. Germline CDR1 MGHRA, CDR2 YSYEKL. Sequenced sample: blood T cells: a sorted CD56 or NKG2C T cell subset, CD4+ or CD8+ T cells, or bulk PBMC T cells (not recorded which). The rearrangement links TRBV4-1 to TRBJ1-5; TCRdb's D gene call, TRBD1, goes unchecked for lack of DNA. The receptor comes from a woman in her forties or fifties in good health. The CDR3 sequence: CASSQDGGLGQPQHF.